Each of the 25 T cell receptor beta chains below was sequenced from the same sample in a study of T cells expressing NK-cell markers. TCRdb reprocessed the 5' RACE reads and stores each CDR3 protein as one record, lacking DNA. The listing records around 140,000 distinct CDR3 sequences. Material: blood T cells: a sorted CD56 or NKG2C T cell subset, CD4+ or CD8+ T cells, or bulk PBMC T cells (not recorded which). The receptor set was obtained from a man between 18 and 35 years old in good health.

The CDR3 here is CASSQDISAKNIQYF. The genes are TRBV4-1 and TRBJ2-4. Looked up from germline, CDR1 is MGHRA and CDR2 is YSYEKL. CDR3 length: 15 amino acids.

The chain links TRBV27 to TRBJ2-1; TCRdb names TRBD2, which stays unverified in the absence of DNA. The CDR3 covers 16 residues. Germline lookup yields CDR1 MNHEY and CDR2 SMNVEV (reference sequence). This CDR3 is CASSSGTSGSNNEQFF.

The chain joins TRBV27 to TRBJ2-2. The CDR3 runs to 15 residues. Germline V gene data show CDR1 as MNHEY and CDR2 as SMNVEV (reference sequence). Here the CDR3 reads CASSPGGPSTGELFF.

V gene TRBV25-1 combines with J gene TRBJ2-6. Germline-derived CDR1 and CDR2 are MGHDK and SYGVNS. The CDR3 length is 15 residues. The CDR3 sequence is CASSAEFGGANVLTF. The full variable domain, with the rest looked up from reference TRBV25-1 and TRBJ2-6, is EADIYQTPRYLVIGTGKKITLECSQTMGHDKMYWYQQDPGMELHLIHYSYGVNSTEKGDLSSESTVSRIRTEHFPLTLESARPSHTSQYLCASSAEFGGANVLTFGAGSRLTVL.

This chain uses TRBV11-2 with TRBJ2-5; no DNA is available, so the TRBD2 call from TCRdb remains unchecked. This CDR3 comprises 16 residues. Germline CDR1 reads SGHAT; CDR2 reads FQNNGV. The CDR3 spells CASSSVLAGVWETQYF. Supplemented by reference TRBV11-2 and TRBJ2-5, the full variable domain reads EAGVAQSPRYKIIEKRQSVAFWCNPISGHATLYWYQQILGQGPKLLIQFQNNGVVDDSQLPKDRFSAERLKGVDSTLKIQPAKLEDSAVYLCASSSVLAGVWETQYFGPGTRLLVL.

The V and J genes are TRBV12-3 or TRBV12-4 and TRBJ2-5; TCRdb calls TRBD1, which cannot be checked without DNA. The CDR3 runs to 15 residues. CDR3 region: CASSPIGSQGETQYF.

V usage is TRBV3-1 and J usage is TRBJ2-1; the TRBD2 assignment by TCRdb is unverifiable without DNA. The germline V gene has CDR1 LGHDT and CDR2 YNNKEL (reference sequence). This CDR3 has 17 amino acids. The chain's CDR3 is CASSPTQTSGEYNEQFF.

The rearrangement links TRBV28 to TRBJ1-4. This CDR3 has 13 residues. Germline CDR1 is MDHEN and CDR2 is SYDVKM. The CDR3 sequence: CASSGRNNEKLFF.

CDR3 in amino acids: CASSGASGPTGELFF. V and J are TRBV12-3 or TRBV12-4 and TRBJ2-2; TCRdb outputs TRBD2, but without DNA this stays unchecked. The CDR3 runs to 15 residues.

The V and J genes are TRBV9 and TRBJ2-7; TCRdb gives TRBD1 as the D gene, but with no DNA this cannot be confirmed. Germline values: CDR1 SGDLS, CDR2 YYNGEE. The length of the CDR3 is 15 residues. CDR3 loop: CASSDDPGRASEQYF.

This rearrangement joins TRBV12-3 or TRBV12-4 to TRBJ2-7; TCRdb calls TRBD1, which cannot be checked without DNA. This CDR3 region has 14 residues. This CDR3 is CASRSTGKNYEQYF.

The chain employs TRBV7-9 and TRBJ2-3; TCRdb reports TRBD2, a call that lacks DNA to check it against. This CDR3 has 17 residues. The germline V gene encodes CDR1 SEHNR and CDR2 FQNEAQ (reference sequence). CDR3 sequence reads: CASSPGLAGGGTDTQYF.

The chain carries TRBV2 and TRBJ2-5; TCRdb names TRBD2, which stays unverified in the absence of DNA. Germline V gene sequence: CDR1 SNHLY, CDR2 FYNNEI. The CDR3 consists of 16 residues. CDR3 amino acids: CAILPLAGPLQETQYF.

The chain joins TRBV27 to TRBJ2-3; the TCRdb D gene call, TRBD2, has no DNA to confirm it. The CDR3 totals 16 residues. Per the germline V gene, CDR1 is MNHEY and CDR2 is SMNVEV (reference sequence). The CDR3 region is CASSYLGGSGVDTQYF.

V and J are TRBV9 and TRBJ2-7; TCRdb names TRBD1, which stays unverified in the absence of DNA. CDR1 is SGDLS and CDR2 is YYNGEE in the germline V gene. This CDR3 is built from 15 residues. CDR3 sequence reads: CASSVGGASINEQYF.

The rearrangement joins TRBV6-2 or TRBV6-3 to TRBJ2-7; TCRdb picks TRBD1, but there is no DNA to check that call. Germline V gene sequence: CDR1 MNHEY, CDR2 SVGEGT. The CDR3 sequence is 17 residues long. CDR3 protein: CASSYGEGQGTSYEQYF.

This chain joins TRBV12-3 or TRBV12-4 and TRBJ2-3; absent DNA, TCRdb's TRBD2 call cannot be checked. This CDR3 has 16 residues. The CDR3 protein is CASRPPSGRSTDTQYF.

The rearrangement links TRBV5-1 to TRBJ1-2. CDR3 size: 14 residues. CDR1 and CDR2 from the germline V gene are SGHRS and YFSETQ. The CDR3 reads CASSLAAGRAGYTF.

The genes are TRBV7-2 and TRBJ2-6; TCRdb picks TRBD1, but there is no DNA to check that call. The length of the CDR3 is 17 residues. Germline V gives CDR1 SGHTA, CDR2 FQGNSA. This chain's CDR3 is CASSLFPGPSGANVLTF.

This chain joins TRBV12-3 or TRBV12-4 and TRBJ2-5; TCRdb's assignment of TRBD1 cannot be checked, as there is no DNA. The CDR3 is 14 residues long. The CDR3 reads CASSWAGREETQYF.

V and J are TRBV7-8 and TRBJ2-1; TCRdb's assignment of TRBD2 cannot be checked, as there is no DNA. Germline CDR1 reads SGHVS; CDR2 reads FQNEAQ. The CDR3 extends over 18 amino acids. The CDR3 region is CASSPGGREATPYNEQFF. The whole variable domain, filled in from reference TRBV7-8 and TRBJ2-1, reads GAGVSQSPRYKVAKRGQDVALRCDPISGHVSLFWYQQALGQGPEFLTYFQNEAQLDKSGLPSDRFFAERPEGSVSTLKIQRTQQEDSAVYLCASSPGGREATPYNEQFFGPGTRLTVL.

V usage is TRBV12-3 or TRBV12-4 and J usage is TRBJ1-1; TCRdb calls TRBD1, which cannot be checked without DNA. The CDR3 totals 16 residues. The CDR3 spells CASSGEQGTRNTEAFF.

The chain employs TRBV20-1 and TRBJ2-5. The CDR3 consists of 14 residues. Germline loops: CDR1 DFQATT, CDR2 SNEGSKA (reference sequence). CDR3 loop: CSARGGVGKETQYF.

The genes are TRBV5-1 and TRBJ1-1. Germline loops: CDR1 SGHRS, CDR2 YFSETQ. The CDR3 runs 13 residues. Here the CDR3 reads CASSQDSGTEAFF.

The chain couples TRBV27 to TRBJ2-1; TCRdb calls TRBD1, which cannot be checked without DNA. Germline V lookup: CDR1 MNHEY, CDR2 SMNVEV (reference sequence). The CDR3 totals 15 residues. The CDR3 sequence is CASSPGVVRGGEQFF.